The 2 T cell receptor beta chains in this list originate from one sample, sequenced in a study of T cells in Graves' hyperthyroidism and ophthalmopathy. Amplified TCR beta CDR3 regions came from RNA transcripts. The study used the HTBI primer set for a first-round RT-PCR of the TCR CDR3. MiXCR was run by TCRdb on the multiplex PCR reads, yielding one entry per CDR3 protein. The table includes about 500,000 distinct CDR3 sequences, roughly 15% detected once. The sample consisted of blood. Receptors originate from a woman in her twenties or thirties with Graves' ophthalmopathy.

This clonotype was found many times. V usage is TRBV20-1 and J usage is TRBJ2-3; TRBD2 agrees at 7 bases. V lost 8 bases and J lost 5; bases outside the gene matches: 10. CDR3 length: 13 amino acids. CDR1 DFQATT and CDR2 SNEGSKA come from the germline V gene (reference sequence). The CDR3 loop reads CSPGGSGKDTQYF. CDR3 DNA sequence: TGCAGTCCGGGGGGAAGCGGGAAAGATACGCAGTATTTT.

This clonotype occurred many times. The rearrangement joins TRBV11-2 to TRBJ1-1; TRBD1 is a possible D gene (6 bases). Germline V gene sequence: CDR1 SGHAT, CDR2 FQNNGV. The V end was cut by 1 base, the J end by 4 bases, with 7 bases between. The CDR3 has 13 amino acids. The CDR3 nucleotides read TGTGCCAGCAGCTTAGGGGGGCTCACTGAAGCTTTCTTT. Translation gives CASSLGGLTEAFF.